The clone carrying this T cell receptor (beta chain) was seen repeatedly, ten times or more. As yet, its antigen is unknown. The sample belongs to a study of T cells after yellow fever vaccination. Study outcomes and limitations: Repertoires sorted by FACS could include abundant clonotypes that are contaminants from the bulk population.

TCRdb reprocessed the 5' RACE reads with MiXCR, giving one entry per CDR3 protein. The sample lists some 320,000 distinct CDR3 sequences, over 8% occurring once. The CDR3 spans 13 residues. Germline values: CDR1 SEHNR, CDR2 FQNEAQ (reference sequence). Trimming removed 5 bases at V and 3 bases at J, with 10 bases between. This chain uses TRBV7-9 with TRBJ1-1; D is unresolved. The sequences come from PBMCs, collected on the day of the first yellow fever vaccination. This sequence was found in a man aged 18 to 30 who received the YFV17D yellow fever vaccine. The CDR3 loop reads CASSPQTDTEAFF. Written as DNA, the CDR3 is TGTGCCAGCAGCCCACAGACGGACACTGAAGCTTTCTTT.